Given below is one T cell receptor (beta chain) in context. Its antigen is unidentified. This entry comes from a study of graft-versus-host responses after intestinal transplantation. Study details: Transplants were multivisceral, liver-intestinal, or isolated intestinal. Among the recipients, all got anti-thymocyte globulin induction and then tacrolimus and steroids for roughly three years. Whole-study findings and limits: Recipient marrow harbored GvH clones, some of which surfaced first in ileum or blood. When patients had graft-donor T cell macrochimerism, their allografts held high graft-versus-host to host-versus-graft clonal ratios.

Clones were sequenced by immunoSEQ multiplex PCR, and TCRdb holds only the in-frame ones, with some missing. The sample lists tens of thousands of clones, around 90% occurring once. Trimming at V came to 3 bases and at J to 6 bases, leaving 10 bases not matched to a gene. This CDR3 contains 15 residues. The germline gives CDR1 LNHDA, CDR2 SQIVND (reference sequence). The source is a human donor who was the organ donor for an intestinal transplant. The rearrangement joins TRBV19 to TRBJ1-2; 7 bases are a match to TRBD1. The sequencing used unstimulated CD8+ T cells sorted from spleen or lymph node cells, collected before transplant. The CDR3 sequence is CASSIKGALSDGYTF. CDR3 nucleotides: TGTGCCAGTAGTATTAAGGGGGCTCTCTCGGATGGCTACACCTTC. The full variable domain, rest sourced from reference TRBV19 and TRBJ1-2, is DGGITQSPKYLFRKEGQNVTLSCEQNLNHDAMYWYRQDPGQGLRLIYYSQIVNDFQKGDIAEGYSVSREKKESFPLTVTSAQKNPTAFYLCASSIKGALSDGYTFGSGTRLTVV.